What follows are 23 T cell receptor beta chains derived from one specimen sequenced in a study of T cell changes during pregnancy in multiple sclerosis. TCRdb's copy holds only in-frame clones and misses some; the assay was immunoSEQ multiplex PCR. The sample gives about 44,000 clones, 75% to 95% of which show up once; 0.65% to 0.9% is in the top ten. The sequencing used CD4+ T cells from peripheral blood mononuclear cells, collected before pregnancy. The receptors stem from a female donor with multiple sclerosis, enrolled in a pregnancy study.

The chain links TRBV5-6 to TRBJ2-5, with D possibly matching TRBD1 (6 bases). CDR1 and CDR2 (germline): SGHDT, YYEEEE. This CDR3 is 15 amino acids long. The V and J ends lost 0 bases and 6 bases respectively, with 15 bases between them. DNA for the CDR3: TGTGCCAGCAGCTTGGCAGGGGTCGGTTTAAAGACCCAGTACTTC. This encodes CASSLAGVGLKTQYF.

The chain employs TRBV18 and TRBJ2-7, with TRBD1 matching 10 bases. Losses at the gene ends were 1 base for V and 5 bases for J; bases not matched to a gene: 5. The CDR3 length is 15 residues. Germline loops: CDR1 KGHSH, CDR2 LQKENI. The CDR3 sequence: CASSPRGQGGNEQYF. The DNA for the CDR3 is TGTGCCAGCTCACCACGTGGACAGGGGGGCAACGAGCAGTACTTC. The full variable domain, rest sourced from reference TRBV18 and TRBJ2-7, is NAGVMQNPRHLVRRRGQEARLRCSPMKGHSHVYWYRQLPEEGLKFMVYLQKENIIDESGMPKERFSAEFPKEGPSILRIQQVVRGDSAAYFCASSPRGQGGNEQYFGPGTRLTVT.

J is TRBJ2-1 and V is TRBV12-5; 8 bases align to TRBD2. V dropped 7 bases and J dropped 5; count of bases not matched to a gene: 4. The CDR3 runs 13 residues. Germline-derived CDR1 and CDR2 are LGHNT and FRNRAP. CDR3 bases: TGTGCTAGTGCCCGGGGGGGGGACAATGAGCAGTTCTTC. Translating gives CASARGGDNEQFF.

CDR3 nucleotides: TGTGCCAGCAGCTTAACTAGCGGGATCTCCCCAGAGACCCAGTACTTC. Translating gives CASSLTSGISPETQYF. V is TRBV7-2 and J is TRBJ2-5; 10 nucleotides agree with TRBD2. V shed 2 bases, J shed 4 bases, and the junction held 7 bases outside the gene matches. Germline CDR1 reads SGHTA; CDR2 reads FQGNSA. CDR3 length equals 16 residues.

The rearrangement links TRBV14 to TRBJ2-7; TRBD1 matches 12 bases. The junction had 6 bases not matched to a gene; V was cut back by 4 bases and J by 5 bases. The CDR3 sequence is 15 residues long. In germline, CDR1 is SGHDN, CDR2 FVKESK. In DNA form, the CDR3 reads TGTGCCAGCAGCCTCCGGGGACAGGGGGCCAACGAGCAGTACTTC. Its protein product is CASSLRGQGANEQYF.

The chain employs TRBV10-3 and TRBJ1-5; TRBD1 aligns across 11 bases. Germline V gives CDR1 ENHRY, CDR2 SYGVKD. The J segment lost 1 base and the V segment lost 5 bases, leaving 1 base of the junction unmatched. The CDR3 is 15 residues long. The chain's CDR3 is CAISRDRGSNQPQHF. CDR3 DNA sequence: TGTGCCATCAGTAGGGACAGGGGGAGCAATCAGCCCCAGCATTTT.

The chain employs TRBV18 and TRBJ1-1, with 7 nucleotides matching TRBD1. The CDR3 runs 17 residues. The V gene end was trimmed by 2 bases and the J gene end by 2 bases; junction bases not matched to a gene: 11. Germline CDR1 reads KGHSH; CDR2 reads LQKENI. The CDR3 DNA reads as TGTGCCAGCTCACCAAGGCCCGGGACAGCAAAAAACACTGAAGCTTTCTTT. Encoded protein: CASSPRPGTAKNTEAFF.

V usage is TRBV5-1 and J usage is TRBJ2-1; TRBD1 agrees at 7 bases. With 0 bases clipped from V and 5 bases from J, the junction kept 2 bases outside the gene matches. Per germline, CDR1 SGHRS and CDR2 YFSETQ. This CDR3 has 14 residues. Written as DNA, the CDR3 is TGCGCCAGCAGCTTGGACAGGGGCGACAATGAGCAGTTCTTC. Protein sequence: CASSLDRGDNEQFF.

The chain recombines TRBV2 with TRBJ1-1, with 8 nucleotides matching TRBD1. The CDR3 extends over 14 amino acids. Germline V gene sequence: CDR1 SNHLY, CDR2 FYNNEI. J lost 11 bases, V lost 3 bases, and 11 bases had no gene match. CDR3 in amino acids: CASSDPGRGPTAFF. CDR3 DNA sequence: TGTGCCAGCAGTGATCCCGGCAGGGGGCCCACGGCTTTCTTT.

This chain uses TRBV5-1 with TRBJ2-1; 8 positions agree with TRBD2. The CDR3 has 15 residues. Trimming at V came to 4 bases and at J to 5 bases, leaving 8 bases not matched to a gene. Germline lookup yields CDR1 SGHRS and CDR2 YFSETQ. DNA of the CDR3: TGCGCCAGCAGCCCCCTGAGTAGCGGGGACAATGAGCAGTTCTTC. It codes for CASSPLSSGDNEQFF.

About this clone: The junction departs from germline at one end; a sequencing error may be responsible. The rearrangement joins TRBV4-3 to TRBJ2-2, with 7 bases fitting TRBD1. CDR3 length: 16 residues. CDR1 and CDR2 (germline): LGHNA, YSLEER. The DNA of the CDR3 is TGCGCCAGCAGTCAAGCAGGGGGTCGAAACACCGGGGAGCTGTTTTTT. Translating gives CASSQAGGRNTGELFF.

The J gene is TRBJ2-1, the V gene TRBV7-3, with TRBD1 matching over 8 bases. Germline V gene lookup returns CDR1 SGHTA and CDR2 FQGTGA. The CDR3 extends over 17 amino acids. Unmatched junction bases numbered 16, after V lost 5 bases and J lost 7 bases. The CDR3 coding sequence is TGTGCCAGCAGCCCCAGGACCGGGACAGGTTTTATTAATGAGCAGTTCTTC. Amino acids: CASSPRTGTGFINEQFF.

Regarding this clone: At one of its ends the junction is not consistent with the germline gene, which may arise from a read error. This chain joins TRBV5-1 and TRBJ2-3, with TRBD2 matching 12 bases. Germline V gene sequence: CDR1 SGHRS, CDR2 YFSETQ. The length of the CDR3 is 14 residues. This chain's CDR3 is CASSLGLAGDPQYF. CDR3 sequence (DNA): TGCGCCAGCAGCTTGGGACTAGCGGGAGATCCGCAGTATTTT. Complete variable domain (other parts from reference TRBV5-1 and TRBJ2-3): KAGVTQTPRYLIKTRGQQVTLSCSPISGHRSVSWYQQTPGQGLQFLFEYFSETQRNKGNFPGRFSGRQFSNSRSEMNVSTLELGDSALYLCASSLGLAGDPQYFGPGTRLTVL.

This sequence joins TRBV6-1 and TRBJ2-7, with D perhaps TRBD2 (5 bases). V lost 6 bases, J lost 6 bases, and 12 bases lay in between. Germline loops: CDR1 MNHNS, CDR2 SASEGT. The CDR3 runs 12 residues. In DNA, the CDR3 is TGTGCCAGCAGGACGGTTGGAGGCGAGCAGTACTTC. It specifies CASRTVGGEQYF.

This chain links TRBV6-5 with TRBJ2-3; TRBD1 matches 7 bases. Germline assignment: CDR1 MNHEY and CDR2 SVGAGI. The V and J ends lost 7 bases and 2 bases, in that order; junction bases with no gene match: 6. The CDR3 totals 14 residues. The CDR3: CASTTTGSTDTQYF. The CDR3 DNA is TGTGCCAGCACAACGACAGGGTCCACAGATACGCAGTATTTT.

A few counts support this clone. Other DNA sequences in the same sample also yield this CDR3. The CDR3 coding sequence is TGTGCCAGCAGGGACAACTCCTACGAGCAGTACTTC. This sequence encodes CASRDNSYEQYF. The chain joins TRBV27 to TRBJ2-7, with a possible D match to TRBD1 (5 bases). The CDR3 runs 12 residues. In germline, CDR1 is MNHEY, CDR2 SMNVEV (reference sequence). V was shortened by 6 bases and J by 0 bases, with 6 bases between the two germline ends.

The rearrangement uses TRBV28 and TRBJ1-5; D is possibly TRBD1 (6 bases). Germline-derived CDR1 and CDR2 are MDHEN and SYDVKM. CDR3 length: 13 amino acids. V shed 8 bases and J shed 3 bases, with 11 bases lying between them. In DNA form, the CDR3 reads TGTGCCAGCCGTCAGGGGTTCAATCAGCCCCAGCATTTT. This codes for CASRQGFNQPQHF.

The rearrangement uses TRBV7-2 and TRBJ2-3, with D possibly matching TRBD2 (6 bases). Germline assignment: CDR1 SGHTA and CDR2 FQGNSA. The CDR3 extends over 15 amino acids. V shed 5 bases and J shed 2 bases, with 14 bases lying between them. The CDR3 DNA reads TGTGCCAGCAGCCAGGCTCGGAGGGCCACAGATACGCAGTATTTT. It yields the protein CASSQARRATDTQYF.

V is TRBV29-1 and J is TRBJ2-6; a possible D gene is TRBD1 (6 bases). CDR1 SQVTM and CDR2 ANQGSEA come from the germline V gene. The CDR3 totals 14 residues. The CDR3 here is CGARGRAGANVLTF. CDR3 nucleotide sequence: TGCGGGGCAAGGGGGAGAGCTGGGGCCAACGTCCTGACTTTC.

This chain uses TRBV5-5 with TRBJ1-2, with D maybe TRBD1 (5 bases). Trimming left V 4 bases short and J 4 bases short, with 14 bases between. Looked up from germline, CDR1 is SGHKS and CDR2 is YYEKEE (reference sequence). This CDR3 is 14 amino acids long. CDR3 in amino acids: CASSLGEGRYGYTF. CDR3 in DNA: TGTGCCAGCAGCCTGGGGGAGGGCCGCTATGGCTACACCTTC.

The chain carries TRBV11-1 and TRBJ2-1, with TRBD2 identical over 10 bases. In germline, CDR1 is SGHAT, CDR2 FQDESV (reference sequence). The CDR3 is 15 amino acids. V shed 5 bases and J 5 bases; nucleotides not matched to a gene: 6. In DNA form, the CDR3 reads TGTGCCAGCAGCCGTCCGGGACTAGCGAACAATGAGCAGTTCTTC. This encodes CASSRPGLANNEQFF.

The chain carries TRBV15 and TRBJ1-2; 7 bases align to TRBD1. Per germline, CDR1 LNHNV and CDR2 YYDKDF (reference sequence). V shed 1 base, J shed 0 bases, and the junction held 2 bases outside the gene matches. The CDR3 spans 15 residues. In DNA, the CDR3 is TGTGCCACCAGCAGAGGGGACAGATCTAACTATGGCTACACCTTC. It yields the protein CATSRGDRSNYGYTF.

The V and J genes are TRBV20-1 and TRBJ2-1, with 9 bases that match TRBD1. CDR1 and CDR2 from the germline V gene are DFQATT and SNEGSKA (reference sequence). This CDR3 is built from 11 residues. After removal of 6 bases from V and 14 bases from J, the junction contained 8 bases not matched to a gene. CDR3 region: CSALDRGDEFF. CDR3 nucleotides: TGCAGTGCCCTAGACAGGGGGGATGAGTTCTTC.